This record looks at one T cell receptor beta chain sequence and its context. Its antigen remains unknown. The sample comes from a study of T-cell memory formation after mild COVID-19. Using its own MiXCR run on the 5' RACE reads, TCRdb lists one record per CDR3 protein. The sample comprises hundreds of thousands of distinct CDR3 sequences, roughly 21% of which are singletons, and roughly an eighth rests with the top ten. With 5 bases removed from V and 3 bases from J, the gap between germline ends came to 17 bases. The CDR3 is 15 amino acids. Germline CDR1 reads SEHNR; CDR2 reads FQNEAQ (reference sequence). Notes on the study in general: Some clones that responded were present in memory (sampled pre-infection), which suggests cross-reactive memory joined. Clones shrinking between day 15 and 85 showed a balanced CD4/CD8 split, and those that grew later tilted toward CD4+. Among contracting clones, CD4+ were mainly CM/EM and CD8+ enriched in EMRA.

The V and J genes are TRBV7-9 and TRBJ2-7; D possibly uses TRBD1 or TRBD2 (5 bases each). The sequence came from an adult woman who had mild COVID-19 (a few samples of this study predate the infection). Cell type and time point are not known. The source material was PBMCs or a T cell subset sorted from them (not recorded which). DNA of the CDR3: TGTGCCAGCAGCCCGGGACGGACGGTTGACTACGAGCAGTACTTC. Its protein is CASSPGRTVDYEQYF. The whole variable domain, remainder taken from reference TRBV7-9 and TRBJ2-7, is DTGVSQNPRHKITKRGQNVTFRCDPISEHNRLYWYRQTLGQGPEFLTYFQNEAQLEKSRLLSDRFSAERPKGSFSTLEIQRTEQGDSAMYLCASSPGRTVDYEQYFGPGTRLTVT.